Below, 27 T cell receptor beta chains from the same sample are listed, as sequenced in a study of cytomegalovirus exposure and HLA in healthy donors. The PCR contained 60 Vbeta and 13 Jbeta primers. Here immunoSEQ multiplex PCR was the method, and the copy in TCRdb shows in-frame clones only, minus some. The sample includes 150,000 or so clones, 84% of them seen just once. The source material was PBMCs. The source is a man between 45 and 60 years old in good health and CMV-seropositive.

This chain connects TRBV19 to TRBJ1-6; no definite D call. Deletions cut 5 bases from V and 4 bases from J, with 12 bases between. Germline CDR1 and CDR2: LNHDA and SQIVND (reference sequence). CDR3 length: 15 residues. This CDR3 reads CASSPPGTYNSPLHF. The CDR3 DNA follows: TGTGCCAGTAGTCCCCCGGGAACTTATAATTCACCCCTCCACTTT.

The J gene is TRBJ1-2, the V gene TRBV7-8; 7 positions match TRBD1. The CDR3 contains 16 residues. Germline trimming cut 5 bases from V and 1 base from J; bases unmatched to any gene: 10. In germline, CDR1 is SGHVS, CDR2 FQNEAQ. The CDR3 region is CASSPPGRDSNYGYTF. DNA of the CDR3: TGTGCCAGCAGCCCGCCCGGGCGGGACAGTAACTATGGCTACACCTTC. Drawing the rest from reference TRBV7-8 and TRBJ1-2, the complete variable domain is GAGVSQSPRYKVAKRGQDVALRCDPISGHVSLFWYQQALGQGPEFLTYFQNEAQLDKSGLPSDRFFAERPEGSVSTLKIQRTQQEDSAVYLCASSPPGRDSNYGYTFGSGTRLTVV.

This CDR3 is CASSLVSGRAGDTQYF. The DNA for the CDR3 is TGTGCCAGCAGCTTAGTTAGCGGGAGAGCGGGAGATACGCAGTATTTT. The chain recombines TRBV7-9 with TRBJ2-3; TRBD2 matches at 9 bases. The ends lost 1 base at V and 5 bases at J; junction bases unmatched: 7. Per the germline V gene, CDR1 is SEHNR and CDR2 is FQNEAQ (reference sequence). The CDR3 spans 16 residues.

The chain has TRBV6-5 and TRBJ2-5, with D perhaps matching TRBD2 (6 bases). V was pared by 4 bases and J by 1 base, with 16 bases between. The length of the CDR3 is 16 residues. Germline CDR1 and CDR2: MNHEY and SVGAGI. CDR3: CASSSPHRGSQETQYF. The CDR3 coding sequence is TGTGCCAGCAGTTCCCCCCACCGGGGGAGCCAAGAGACCCAGTACTTC.

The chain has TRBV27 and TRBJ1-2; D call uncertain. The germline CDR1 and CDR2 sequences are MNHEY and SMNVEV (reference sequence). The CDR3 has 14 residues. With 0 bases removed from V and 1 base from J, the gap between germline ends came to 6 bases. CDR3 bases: TGTGCCAGCAGTTTATCGGCAGTTAACTATGGCTACACCTTC. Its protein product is CASSLSAVNYGYTF.

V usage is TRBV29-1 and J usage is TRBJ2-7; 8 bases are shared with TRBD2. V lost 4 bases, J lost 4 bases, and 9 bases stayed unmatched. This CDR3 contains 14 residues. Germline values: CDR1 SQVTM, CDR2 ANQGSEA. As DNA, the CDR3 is TGCAGCGTTGCCAGGGAACTAGCGGAGTACGAGCAGTACGTC. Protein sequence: CSVARELAEYEQYV.

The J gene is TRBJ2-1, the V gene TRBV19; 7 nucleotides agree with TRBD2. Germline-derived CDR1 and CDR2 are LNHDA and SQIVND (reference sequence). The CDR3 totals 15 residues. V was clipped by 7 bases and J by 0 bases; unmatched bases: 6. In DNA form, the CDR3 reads TGTGCCAGTATGAACGGGGGGAGCTCCTACAATGAGCAGTTCTTC. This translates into CASMNGGSSYNEQFF. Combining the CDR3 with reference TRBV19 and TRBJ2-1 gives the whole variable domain DGGITQSPKYLFRKEGQNVTLSCEQNLNHDAMYWYRQDPGQGLRLIYYSQIVNDFQKGDIAEGYSVSREKKESFPLTVTSAQKNPTAFYLCASMNGGSSYNEQFFGPGTRLTVL.

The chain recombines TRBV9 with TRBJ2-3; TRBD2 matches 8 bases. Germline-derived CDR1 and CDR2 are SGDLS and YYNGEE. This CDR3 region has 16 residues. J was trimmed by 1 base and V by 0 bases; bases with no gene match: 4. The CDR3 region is CASSVAGGAGTDTQYF. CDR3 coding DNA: TGTGCCAGCAGCGTAGCCGGGGGGGCCGGCACAGATACGCAGTATTTT. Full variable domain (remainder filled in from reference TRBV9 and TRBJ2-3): DSGVTQTPKHLITATGQRVTLRCSPRSGDLSVYWYQQSLDQGLQFLIQYYNGEERAKGNILERFSAQQFPDLHSELNLSSLELGDSALYFCASSVAGGAGTDTQYFGPGTRLTVL.

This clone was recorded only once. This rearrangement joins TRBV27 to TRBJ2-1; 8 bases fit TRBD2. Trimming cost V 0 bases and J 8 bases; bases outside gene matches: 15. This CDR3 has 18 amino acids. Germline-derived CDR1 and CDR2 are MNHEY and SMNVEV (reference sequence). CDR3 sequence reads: CASSLSKGGTRRVDEQFF. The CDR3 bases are TGTGCCAGCAGTTTATCGAAGGGCGGGACTAGACGTGTCGATGAGCAGTTCTTC.

The CDR3 DNA reads as TGCGCCAGCAGTCAGGCAGATACGCAGTATTTT. This translates into CASSQADTQYF. The chain links TRBV10-2 to TRBJ2-3; D gene unclear. Trimming pared 5 bases from V and 4 bases from J, leaving 4 bases between. Germline V CDR1 and CDR2: WSHSY, SAAADI. The CDR3 spans 11 residues.

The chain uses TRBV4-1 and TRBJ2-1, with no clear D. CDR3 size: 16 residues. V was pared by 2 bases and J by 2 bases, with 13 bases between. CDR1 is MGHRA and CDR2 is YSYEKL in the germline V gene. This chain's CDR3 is CASSQTWLGAYNEQFF. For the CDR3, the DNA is TGCGCCAGCAGCCAAACCTGGTTAGGAGCCTACAATGAGCAGTTCTTC.

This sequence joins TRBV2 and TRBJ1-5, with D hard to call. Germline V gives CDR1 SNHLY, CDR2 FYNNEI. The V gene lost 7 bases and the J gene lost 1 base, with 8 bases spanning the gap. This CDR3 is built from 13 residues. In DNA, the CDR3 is TGTGCCAGCAAGCACTCCAGCAATCAGCCCCAGCATTTT. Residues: CASKHSSNQPQHF.

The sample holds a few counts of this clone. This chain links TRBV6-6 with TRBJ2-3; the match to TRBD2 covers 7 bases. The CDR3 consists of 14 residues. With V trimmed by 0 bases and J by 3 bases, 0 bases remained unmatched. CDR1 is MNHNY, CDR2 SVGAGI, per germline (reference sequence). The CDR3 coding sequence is TGTGCCAGCAGTTACTCGGGGGGGACAGATACGCAGTATTTT. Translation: CASSYSGGTDTQYF.

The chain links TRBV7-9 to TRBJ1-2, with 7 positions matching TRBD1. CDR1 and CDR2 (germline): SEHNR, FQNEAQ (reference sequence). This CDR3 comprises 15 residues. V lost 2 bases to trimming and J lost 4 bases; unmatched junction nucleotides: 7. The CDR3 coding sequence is TGTGCCAGCAGCTTATCGGGACAGCAATCCTATGGCTACACCTTC. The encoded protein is CASSLSGQQSYGYTF. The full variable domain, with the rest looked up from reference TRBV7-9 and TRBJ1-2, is DTGVSQNPRHKITKRGQNVTFRCDPISEHNRLYWYRQTLGQGPEFLTYFQNEAQLEKSRLLSDRFSAERPKGSFSTLEIQRTEQGDSAMYLCASSLSGQQSYGYTFGSGTRLTVV.

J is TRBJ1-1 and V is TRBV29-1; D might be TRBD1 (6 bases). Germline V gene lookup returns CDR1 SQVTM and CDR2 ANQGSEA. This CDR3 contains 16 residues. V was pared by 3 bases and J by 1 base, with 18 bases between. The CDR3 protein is CSVEAGAFRWNTEAFF. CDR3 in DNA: TGCAGCGTTGAGGCAGGGGCCTTCAGATGGAACACTGAAGCTTTCTTT.

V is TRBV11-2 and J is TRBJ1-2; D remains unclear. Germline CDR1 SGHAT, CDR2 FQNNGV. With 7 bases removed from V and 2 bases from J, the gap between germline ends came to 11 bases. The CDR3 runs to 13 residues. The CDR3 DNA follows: TGTGCCAGCACCCCAAACATGAACTATGGCTACACCTTC. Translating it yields CASTPNMNYGYTF. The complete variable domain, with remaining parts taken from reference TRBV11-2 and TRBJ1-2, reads EAGVAQSPRYKIIEKRQSVAFWCNPISGHATLYWYQQILGQGPKLLIQFQNNGVVDDSQLPKDRFSAERLKGVDSTLKIQPAKLEDSAVYLCASTPNMNYGYTFGSGTRLTVV.

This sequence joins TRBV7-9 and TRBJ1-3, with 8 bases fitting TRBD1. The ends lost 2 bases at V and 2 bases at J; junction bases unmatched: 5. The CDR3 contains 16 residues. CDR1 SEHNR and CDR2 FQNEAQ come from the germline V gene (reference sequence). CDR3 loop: CASSLSQGAAGNTIYF. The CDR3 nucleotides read TGTGCCAGCAGCTTATCGCAGGGGGCGGCTGGAAACACCATATATTTT.

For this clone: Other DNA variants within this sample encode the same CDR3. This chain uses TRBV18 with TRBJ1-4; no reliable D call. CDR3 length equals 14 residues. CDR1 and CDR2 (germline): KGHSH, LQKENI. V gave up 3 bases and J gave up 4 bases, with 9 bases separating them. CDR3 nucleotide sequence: TGTGCCAGCTCACCTGGCCAGAATAATGAAAAACTGTTTTTT. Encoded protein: CASSPGQNNEKLFF.

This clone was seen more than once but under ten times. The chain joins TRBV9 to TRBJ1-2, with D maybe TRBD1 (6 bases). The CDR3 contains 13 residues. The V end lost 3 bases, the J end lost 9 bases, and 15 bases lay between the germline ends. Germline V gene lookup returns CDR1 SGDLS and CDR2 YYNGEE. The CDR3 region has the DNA TGTGCCAGCAGCGAGACGGGGGGGCTGCGCTACACCTTC. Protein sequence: CASSETGGLRYTF.

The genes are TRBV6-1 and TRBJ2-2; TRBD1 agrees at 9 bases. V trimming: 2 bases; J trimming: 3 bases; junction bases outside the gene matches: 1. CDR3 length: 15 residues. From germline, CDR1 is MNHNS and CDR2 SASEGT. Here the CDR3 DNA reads TGTGCCAGCAGTGAAAGGACAGGGGACACCGGGGAGCTGTTTTTT. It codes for CASSERTGDTGELFF.

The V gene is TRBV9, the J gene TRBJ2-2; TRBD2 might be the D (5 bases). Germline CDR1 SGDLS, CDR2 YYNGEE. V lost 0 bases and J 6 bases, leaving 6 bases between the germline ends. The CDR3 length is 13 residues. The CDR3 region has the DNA TGTGCCAGCAGCGTAGGGACTCCCGGGGAGCTGTTTTTT. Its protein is CASSVGTPGELFF.

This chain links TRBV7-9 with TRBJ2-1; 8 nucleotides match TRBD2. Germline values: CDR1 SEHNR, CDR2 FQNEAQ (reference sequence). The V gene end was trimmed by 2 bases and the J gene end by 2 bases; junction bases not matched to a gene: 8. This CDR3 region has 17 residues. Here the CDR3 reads CASSLLFGRGTYNEQFF. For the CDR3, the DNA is TGTGCCAGCAGCTTATTGTTCGGGAGGGGAACCTACAATGAGCAGTTCTTC.

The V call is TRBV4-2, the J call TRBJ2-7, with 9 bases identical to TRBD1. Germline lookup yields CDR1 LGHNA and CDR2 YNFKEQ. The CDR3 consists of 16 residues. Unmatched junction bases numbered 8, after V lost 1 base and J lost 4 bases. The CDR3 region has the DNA TGTGCCAGCAGCCAAGGGGAGGGACAGGGTTTGTACGAGCAGTACTTC. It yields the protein CASSQGEGQGLYEQYF.

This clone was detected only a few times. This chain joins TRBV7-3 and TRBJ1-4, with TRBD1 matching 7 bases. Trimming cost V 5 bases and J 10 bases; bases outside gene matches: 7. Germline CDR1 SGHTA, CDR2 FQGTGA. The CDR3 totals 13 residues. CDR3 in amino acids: CASSRDSFSKLFF. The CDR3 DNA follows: TGTGCCAGCAGCAGGGACAGTTTTTCAAAACTGTTTTTT.

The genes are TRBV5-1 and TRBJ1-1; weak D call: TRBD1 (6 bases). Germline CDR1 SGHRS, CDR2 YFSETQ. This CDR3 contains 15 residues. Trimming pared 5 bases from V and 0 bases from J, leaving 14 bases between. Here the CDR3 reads CASSSGAGVNTEAFF. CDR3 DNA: TGCGCCAGCAGTTCAGGGGCGGGGGTGAACACTGAAGCTTTCTTT. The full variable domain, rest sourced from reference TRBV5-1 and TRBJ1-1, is KAGVTQTPRYLIKTRGQQVTLSCSPISGHRSVSWYQQTPGQGLQFLFEYFSETQRNKGNFPGRFSGRQFSNSRSEMNVSTLELGDSALYLCASSSGAGVNTEAFFGQGTRLTVV.

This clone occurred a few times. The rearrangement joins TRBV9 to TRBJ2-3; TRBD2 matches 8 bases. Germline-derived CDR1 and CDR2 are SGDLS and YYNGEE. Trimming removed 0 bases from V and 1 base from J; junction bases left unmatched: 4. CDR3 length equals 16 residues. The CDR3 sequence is CASSVAGGPRTDTQYF. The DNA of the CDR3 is TGTGCCAGCAGCGTAGCGGGAGGGCCGCGCACAGATACGCAGTATTTT.

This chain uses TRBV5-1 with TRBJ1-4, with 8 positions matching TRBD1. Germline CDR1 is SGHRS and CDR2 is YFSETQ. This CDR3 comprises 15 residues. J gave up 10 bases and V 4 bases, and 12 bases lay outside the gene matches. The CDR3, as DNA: TGCGCCAGCAGCCCGAGCCAACAGGGGGTCGGAAAACTGTTTTTT. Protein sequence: CASSPSQQGVGKLFF.